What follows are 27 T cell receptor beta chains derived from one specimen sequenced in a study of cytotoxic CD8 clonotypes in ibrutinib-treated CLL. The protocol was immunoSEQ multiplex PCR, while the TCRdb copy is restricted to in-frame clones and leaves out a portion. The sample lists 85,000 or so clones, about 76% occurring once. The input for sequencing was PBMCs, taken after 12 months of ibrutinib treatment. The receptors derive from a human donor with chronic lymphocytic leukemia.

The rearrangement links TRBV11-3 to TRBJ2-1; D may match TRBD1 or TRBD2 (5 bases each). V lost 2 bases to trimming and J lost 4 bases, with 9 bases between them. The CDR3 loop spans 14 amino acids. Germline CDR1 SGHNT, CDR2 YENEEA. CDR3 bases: TGTGCCAGCAGCTTAAGGGACGCATACAATGAGCAGTTCTTC. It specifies CASSLRDAYNEQFF.

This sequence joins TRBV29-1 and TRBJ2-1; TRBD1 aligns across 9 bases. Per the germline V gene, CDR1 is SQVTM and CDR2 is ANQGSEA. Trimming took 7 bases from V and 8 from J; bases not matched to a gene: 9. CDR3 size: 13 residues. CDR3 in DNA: TGCAGCGCCGCCGGGACAGGGATCCATGAGCAGTTCTTC. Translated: CSAAGTGIHEQFF.

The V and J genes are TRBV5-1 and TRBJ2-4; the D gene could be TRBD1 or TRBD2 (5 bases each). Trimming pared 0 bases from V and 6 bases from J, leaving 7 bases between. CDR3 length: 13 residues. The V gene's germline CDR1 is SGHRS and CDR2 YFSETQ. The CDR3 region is CASSLAGANIQYF. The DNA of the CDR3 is TGCGCCAGCAGCTTGGCCGGGGCAAACATTCAGTACTTC.

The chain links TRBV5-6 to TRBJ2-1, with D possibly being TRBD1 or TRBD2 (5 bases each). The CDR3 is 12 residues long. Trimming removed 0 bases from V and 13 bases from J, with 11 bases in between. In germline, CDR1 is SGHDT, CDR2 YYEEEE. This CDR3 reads CASSLVGTSQFF. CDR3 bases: TGTGCCAGCAGCTTGGTCGGGACGTCCCAGTTCTTC.

In DNA, the CDR3 is TGTGCCAGCACCGCCACAGGGGGGGGTGGTGAAAAACTGTTTTTT. As protein: CASTATGGGGEKLFF. The chain carries TRBV6-5 and TRBJ1-4; 8 bases agree with TRBD1. Trimming cost V 7 bases and J 7 bases; bases outside gene matches: 11. Germline loops: CDR1 MNHEY, CDR2 SVGAGI. The CDR3 is made up of 15 amino acids.

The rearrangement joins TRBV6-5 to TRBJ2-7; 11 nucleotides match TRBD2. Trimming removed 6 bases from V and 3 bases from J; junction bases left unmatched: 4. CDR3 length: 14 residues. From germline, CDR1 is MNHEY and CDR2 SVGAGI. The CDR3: CASRPGLAGYEQYF. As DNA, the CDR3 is TGTGCCAGCAGACCCGGACTAGCGGGCTACGAGCAGTACTTC.

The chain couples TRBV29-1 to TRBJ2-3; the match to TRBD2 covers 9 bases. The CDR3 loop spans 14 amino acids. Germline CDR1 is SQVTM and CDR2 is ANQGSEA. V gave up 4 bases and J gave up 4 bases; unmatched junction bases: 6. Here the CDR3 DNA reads TGCAGCGTTGGGGGTAGCGGGGGCCCAGATACGCAGTATTTT. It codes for CSVGGSGGPDTQYF.

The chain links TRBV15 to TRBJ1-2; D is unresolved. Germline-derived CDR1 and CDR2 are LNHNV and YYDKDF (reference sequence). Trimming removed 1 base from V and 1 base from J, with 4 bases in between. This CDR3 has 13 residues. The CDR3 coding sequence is TGTGCCACCAGCAGAGGGGTTAACTATGGCTACACCTTC. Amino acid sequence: CATSRGVNYGYTF.

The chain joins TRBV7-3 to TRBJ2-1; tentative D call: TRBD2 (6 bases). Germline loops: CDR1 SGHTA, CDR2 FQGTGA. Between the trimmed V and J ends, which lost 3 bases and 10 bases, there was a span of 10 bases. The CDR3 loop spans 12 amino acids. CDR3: CASSFSSGEQFF. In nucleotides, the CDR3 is TGTGCCAGCAGCTTCAGTAGCGGCGAGCAGTTCTTC.

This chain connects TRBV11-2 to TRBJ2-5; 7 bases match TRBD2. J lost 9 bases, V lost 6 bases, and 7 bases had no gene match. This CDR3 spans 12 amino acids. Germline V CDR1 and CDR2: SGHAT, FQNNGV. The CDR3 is CASRGVGGAQYF. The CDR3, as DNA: TGTGCCAGCAGGGGAGTGGGGGGGGCCCAGTACTTC.

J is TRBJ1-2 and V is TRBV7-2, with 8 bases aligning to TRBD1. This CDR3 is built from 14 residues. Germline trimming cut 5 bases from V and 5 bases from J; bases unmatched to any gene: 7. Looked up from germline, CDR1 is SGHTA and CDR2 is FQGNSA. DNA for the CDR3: TGTGCCAGCAGCCCCGGACAGGGAGGGTATGGCTACACCTTC. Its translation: CASSPGQGGYGYTF.

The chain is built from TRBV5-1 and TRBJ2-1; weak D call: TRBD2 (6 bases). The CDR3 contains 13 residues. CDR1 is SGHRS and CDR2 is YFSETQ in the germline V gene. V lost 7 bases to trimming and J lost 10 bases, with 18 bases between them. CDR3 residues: CASQTRPRGEQFF. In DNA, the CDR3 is TGCGCCAGCCAAACCCGCCCCCGGGGGGAGCAGTTCTTC.

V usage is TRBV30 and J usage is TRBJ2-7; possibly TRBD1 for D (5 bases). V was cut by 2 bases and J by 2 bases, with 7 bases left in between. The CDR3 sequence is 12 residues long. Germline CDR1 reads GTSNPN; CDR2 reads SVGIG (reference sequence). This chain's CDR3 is CAWSPGTYEQYF. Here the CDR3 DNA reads TGTGCCTGGAGTCCAGGGACCTACGAGCAGTACTTC. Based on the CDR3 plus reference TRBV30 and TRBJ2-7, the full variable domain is SQTIHQWPATLVQPVGSPLSLECTVEGTSNPNLYWYRQAAGRGLQLLFYSVGIGQISSEVPQNLSASRPQDRQFILSSKKLLLSDSGFYLCAWSPGTYEQYFGPGTRLTVT.

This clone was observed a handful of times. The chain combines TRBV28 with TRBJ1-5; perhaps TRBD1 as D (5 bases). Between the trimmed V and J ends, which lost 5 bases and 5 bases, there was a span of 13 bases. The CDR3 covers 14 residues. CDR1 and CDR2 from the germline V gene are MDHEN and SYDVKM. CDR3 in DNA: TGTGCCAGCAGTCCCACCTTGGGGGATCAGCCCCAGCATTTT. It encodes CASSPTLGDQPQHF.

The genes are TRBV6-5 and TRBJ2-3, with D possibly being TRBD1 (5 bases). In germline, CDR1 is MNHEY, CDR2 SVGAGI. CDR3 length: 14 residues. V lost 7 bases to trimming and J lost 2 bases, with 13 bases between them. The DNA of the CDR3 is TGTGCCAGCAAGTGGGGCAGATACACAGATACGCAGTATTTT. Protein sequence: CASKWGRYTDTQYF.

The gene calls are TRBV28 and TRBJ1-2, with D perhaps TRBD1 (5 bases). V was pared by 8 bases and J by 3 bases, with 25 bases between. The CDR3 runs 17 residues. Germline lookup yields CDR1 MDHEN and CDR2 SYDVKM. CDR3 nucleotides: TGTGCCAGCCAGACCCCCCAGCGGCCGGGGGAATACTATGGCTACACCTTC. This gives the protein CASQTPQRPGEYYGYTF.

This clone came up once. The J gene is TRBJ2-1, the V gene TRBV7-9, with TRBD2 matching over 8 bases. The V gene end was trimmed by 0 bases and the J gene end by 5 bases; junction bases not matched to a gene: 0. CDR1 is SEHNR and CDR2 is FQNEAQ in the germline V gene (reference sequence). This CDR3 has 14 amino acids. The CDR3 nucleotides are TGTGCCAGCAGCTTAGCTAGCGGGGACAATGAGCAGTTCTTC. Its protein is CASSLASGDNEQFF.

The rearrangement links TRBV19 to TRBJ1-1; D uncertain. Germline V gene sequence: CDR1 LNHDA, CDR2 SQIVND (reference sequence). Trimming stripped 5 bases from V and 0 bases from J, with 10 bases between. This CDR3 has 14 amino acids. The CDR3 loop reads CASSRTGVNTEAFF. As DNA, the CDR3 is TGTGCCAGTAGTCGGACGGGCGTGAACACTGAAGCTTTCTTT.

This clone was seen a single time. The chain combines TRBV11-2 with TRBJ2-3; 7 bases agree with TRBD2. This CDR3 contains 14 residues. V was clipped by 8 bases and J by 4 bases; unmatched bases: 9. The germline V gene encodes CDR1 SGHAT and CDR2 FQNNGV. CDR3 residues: CASAGDYSADTQYF. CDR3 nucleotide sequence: TGTGCCAGCGCCGGGGACTACTCCGCAGATACGCAGTATTTT.

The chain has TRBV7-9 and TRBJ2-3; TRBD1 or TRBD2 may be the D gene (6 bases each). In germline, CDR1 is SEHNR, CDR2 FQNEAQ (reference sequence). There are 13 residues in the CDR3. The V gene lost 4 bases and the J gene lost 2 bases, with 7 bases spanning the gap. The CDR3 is CASSWGATDTQYF. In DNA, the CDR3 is TGTGCCAGCAGCTGGGGGGCCACAGATACGCAGTATTTT.

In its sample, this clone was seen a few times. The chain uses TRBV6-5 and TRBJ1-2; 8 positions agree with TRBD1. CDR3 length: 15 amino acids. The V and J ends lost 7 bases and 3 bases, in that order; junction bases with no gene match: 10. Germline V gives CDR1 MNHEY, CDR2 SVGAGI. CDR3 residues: CASNRGDPNYYGYTF. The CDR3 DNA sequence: TGTGCCAGCAACAGGGGGGATCCCAACTACTATGGCTACACCTTC.

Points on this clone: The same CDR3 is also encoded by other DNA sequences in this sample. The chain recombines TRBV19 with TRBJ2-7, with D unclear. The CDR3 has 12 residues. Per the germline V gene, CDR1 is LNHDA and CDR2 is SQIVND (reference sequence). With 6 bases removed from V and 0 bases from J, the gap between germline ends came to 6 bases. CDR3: CASSPGSYEQYF. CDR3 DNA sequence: TGTGCCAGTAGCCCCGGCTCCTACGAGCAGTACTTC.

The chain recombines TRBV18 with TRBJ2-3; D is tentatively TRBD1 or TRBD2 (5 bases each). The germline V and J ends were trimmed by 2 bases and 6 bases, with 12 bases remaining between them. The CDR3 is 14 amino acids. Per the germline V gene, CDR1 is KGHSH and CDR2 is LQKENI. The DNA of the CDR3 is TGTGCCAGCTCACCAGGGGCGGGCTGGGATACGCAGTATTTT. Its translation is CASSPGAGWDTQYF.

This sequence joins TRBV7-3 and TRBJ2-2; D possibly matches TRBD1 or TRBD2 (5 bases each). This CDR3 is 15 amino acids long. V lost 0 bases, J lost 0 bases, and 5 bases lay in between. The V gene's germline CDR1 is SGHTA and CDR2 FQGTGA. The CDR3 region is CASSLTGPNTGELFF. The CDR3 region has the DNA TGTGCCAGCAGCTTAACGGGACCGAACACCGGGGAGCTGTTTTTT.

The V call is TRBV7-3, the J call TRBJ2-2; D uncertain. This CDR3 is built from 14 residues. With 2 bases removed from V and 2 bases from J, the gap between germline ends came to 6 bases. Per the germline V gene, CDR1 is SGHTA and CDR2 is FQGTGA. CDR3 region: CASSLLPNTGELFF. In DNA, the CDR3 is TGTGCCAGCAGCTTACTCCCTAACACCGGGGAGCTGTTTTTT. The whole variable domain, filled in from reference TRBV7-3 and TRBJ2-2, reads GAGVSQTPSNKVTEKGKYVELRCDPISGHTALYWYRQSLGQGPEFLIYFQGTGAADDSGLPNDRFFAVRPEGSVSTLKIQRTERGDSAVYLCASSLLPNTGELFFGEGSRLTVL.

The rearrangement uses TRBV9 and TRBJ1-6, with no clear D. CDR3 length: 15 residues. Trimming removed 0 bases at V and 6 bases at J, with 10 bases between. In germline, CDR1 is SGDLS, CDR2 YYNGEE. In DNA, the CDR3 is TGTGCCAGCAGCGTAGCGCAGTCTCTTAATTCACCCCTCCACTTT. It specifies CASSVAQSLNSPLHF.

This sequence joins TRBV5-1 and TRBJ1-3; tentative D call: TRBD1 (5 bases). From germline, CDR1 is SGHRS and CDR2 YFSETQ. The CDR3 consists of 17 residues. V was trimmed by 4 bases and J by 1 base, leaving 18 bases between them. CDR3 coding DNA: TGCGCCAGCAGCCCCCTGCCCCCCGGGGGGTCTGGAAACACCATATATTTT. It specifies CASSPLPPGGSGNTIYF.